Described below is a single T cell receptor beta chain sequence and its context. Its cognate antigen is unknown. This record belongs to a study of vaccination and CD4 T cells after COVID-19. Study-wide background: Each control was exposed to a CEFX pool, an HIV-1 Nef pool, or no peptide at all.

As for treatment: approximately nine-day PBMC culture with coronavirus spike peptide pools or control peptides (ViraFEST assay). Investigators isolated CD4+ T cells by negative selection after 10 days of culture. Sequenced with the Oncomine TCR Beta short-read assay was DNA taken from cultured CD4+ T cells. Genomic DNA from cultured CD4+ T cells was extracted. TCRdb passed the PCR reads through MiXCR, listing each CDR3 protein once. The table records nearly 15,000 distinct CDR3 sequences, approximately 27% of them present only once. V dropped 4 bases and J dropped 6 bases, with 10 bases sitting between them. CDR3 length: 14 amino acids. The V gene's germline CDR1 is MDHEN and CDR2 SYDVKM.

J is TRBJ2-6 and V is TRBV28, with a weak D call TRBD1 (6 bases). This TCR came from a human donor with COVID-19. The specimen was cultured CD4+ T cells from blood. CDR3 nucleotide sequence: TGTGCCAGCAGTTCAGCAGGGGTGGCCAACGTCCTGACTTTC. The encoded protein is CASSSAGVANVLTF.